A single T cell receptor beta chain is shown here with its context. This entry belongs to a study of cytomegalovirus exposure and HLA in healthy donors. The CDR3 length is 13 residues. The germline V and J ends were trimmed by 3 bases and 6 bases, with 12 bases remaining between them. Germline V gene data show CDR1 as SGHTA and CDR2 as FQGNSA. Primers included in the PCR were 60 Vbeta and 13 Jbeta primers. The method was immunoSEQ multiplex PCR; TCRdb's version includes in-frame clones alone and lacks a portion of them. The top ten hold 5.5% to 7% of the sample, which has 40,000 to 50,000 clones, roughly 76% seen once.

The receptor's source is a man between 25 and 39 years old in good health and CMV-seronegative. Sequencing input: PBMCs. The chain is built from TRBV7-2 and TRBJ2-7; a possible D gene is TRBD1 (6 bases). Here the CDR3 DNA reads TGTGCCAGCAGCTTCGCCCAGGGGTTCGAGCAGTACTTC. Amino acids: CASSFAQGFEQYF.